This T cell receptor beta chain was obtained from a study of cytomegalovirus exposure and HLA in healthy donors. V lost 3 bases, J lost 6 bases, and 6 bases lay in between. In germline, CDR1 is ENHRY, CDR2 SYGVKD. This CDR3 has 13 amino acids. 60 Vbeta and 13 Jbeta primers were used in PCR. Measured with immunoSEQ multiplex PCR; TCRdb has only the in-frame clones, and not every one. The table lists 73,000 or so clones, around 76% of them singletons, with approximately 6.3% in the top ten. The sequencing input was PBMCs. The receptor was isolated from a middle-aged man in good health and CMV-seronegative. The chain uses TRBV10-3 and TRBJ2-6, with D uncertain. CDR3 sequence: CAISEWQANVLTF. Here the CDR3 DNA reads TGTGCCATCAGTGAATGGCAGGCCAACGTCCTGACTTTC.